This T cell receptor (beta chain) was captured in a study of OX40 agonist ivuxolimab in advanced cancers. Study-wide background: Antecedent anti-PD-1, anti-PD-L1 or anti-CTLA-4 therapy was permissible, with under 50% having received some. Study observations and caveats: The average count of expanded clones was higher among CD8+ T cells than among CD4+. Among the lowest peripheral clonal expansion occurred in 0.1-3.0 mg/kg partial responders.

TCRdb's copy holds only in-frame clones and misses some; the assay was immunoSEQ multiplex PCR. The repertoire has around 33,000 clones, about 80% of them found once; the top ten carry around 10%. About this clone: Its antigen is not known.

After removal of 2 bases from V and 0 bases from J, the junction contained 2 bases not matched to a gene. Germline V CDR1 and CDR2: LNHDA, SQIVND (reference sequence). This CDR3 spans 15 amino acids. Samples of blood were obtained at baseline, on cycle 4 day 1, and on cycle 7 day 1. This clonotype was obtained from an adult with an advanced solid tumor such as melanoma, head and neck, liver or kidney cancer. The chain employs TRBV19 and TRBJ1-2; 8 bases line up with TRBD1. The specimen comprised CD4+ or CD8+ T cells sorted from blood, sampled in a trial of the OX40 agonist ivuxolimab. The CDR3 coding sequence is TGTGCCAGTAGTATACAGGGGGCTGCTAACTATGGCTACACCTTC. Translated: CASSIQGAANYGYTF.